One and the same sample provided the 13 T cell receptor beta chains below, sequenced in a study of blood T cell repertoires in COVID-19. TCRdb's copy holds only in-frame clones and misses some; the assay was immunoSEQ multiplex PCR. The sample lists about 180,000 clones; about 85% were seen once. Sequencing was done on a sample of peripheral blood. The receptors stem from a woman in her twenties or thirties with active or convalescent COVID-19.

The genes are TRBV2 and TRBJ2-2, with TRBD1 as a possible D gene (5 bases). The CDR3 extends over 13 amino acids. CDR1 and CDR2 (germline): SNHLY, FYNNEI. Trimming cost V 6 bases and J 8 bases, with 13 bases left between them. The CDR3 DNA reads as TGTGCCAGCAGGGGGATGGGGCAGGGGGAGCTGTTTTTT. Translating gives CASRGMGQGELFF.

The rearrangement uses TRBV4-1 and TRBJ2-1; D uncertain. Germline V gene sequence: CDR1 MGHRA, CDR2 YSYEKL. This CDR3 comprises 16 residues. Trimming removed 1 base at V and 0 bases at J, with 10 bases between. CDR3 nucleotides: TGCGCCAGCAGCCAAGTCGGCGGAGCCTCCTACAATGAGCAGTTCTTC. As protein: CASSQVGGASYNEQFF.

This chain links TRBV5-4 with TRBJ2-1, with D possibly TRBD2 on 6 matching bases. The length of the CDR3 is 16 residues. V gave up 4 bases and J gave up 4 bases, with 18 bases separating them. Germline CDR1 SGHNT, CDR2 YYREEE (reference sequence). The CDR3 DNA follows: TGTGCCAGCAGCCCCGACCTAGGTCGGGGGTACAATGAGCAGTTCTTC. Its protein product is CASSPDLGRGYNEQFF. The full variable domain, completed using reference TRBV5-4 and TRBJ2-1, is ETGVTQSPTHLIKTRGQQVTLRCSSQSGHNTVSWYQQALGQGPQFIFQYYREEENGRGNFPPRFSGLQFPNYSSELNVNALELDDSALYLCASSPDLGRGYNEQFFGPGTRLTVL.

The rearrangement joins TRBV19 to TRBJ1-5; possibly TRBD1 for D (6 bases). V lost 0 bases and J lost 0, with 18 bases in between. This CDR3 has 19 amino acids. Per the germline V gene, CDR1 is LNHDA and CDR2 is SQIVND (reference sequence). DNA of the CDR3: TGTGCCAGTAGTATAGATGGAGTGACAGGAGGATATAGCAATCAGCCCCAGCATTTT. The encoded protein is CASSIDGVTGGYSNQPQHF.

The CDR3 reads CASSLGAANGYTF. The CDR3 DNA is TGTGCCAGCAGCTTAGGCGCGGCGAATGGCTACACCTTC. V usage is TRBV11-2 and J usage is TRBJ1-2; no definite D call. This CDR3 comprises 13 residues. Trimming took off 1 base at V and 6 bases at J, with 9 bases between the two ends. Per germline, CDR1 SGHAT and CDR2 FQNNGV.

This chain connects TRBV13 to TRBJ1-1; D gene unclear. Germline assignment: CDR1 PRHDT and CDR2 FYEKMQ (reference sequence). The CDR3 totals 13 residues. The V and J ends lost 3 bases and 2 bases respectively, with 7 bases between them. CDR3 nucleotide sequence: TGTGCCAGCAGCTTTCGCGGCAACACTGAAGCTTTCTTT. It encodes CASSFRGNTEAFF.

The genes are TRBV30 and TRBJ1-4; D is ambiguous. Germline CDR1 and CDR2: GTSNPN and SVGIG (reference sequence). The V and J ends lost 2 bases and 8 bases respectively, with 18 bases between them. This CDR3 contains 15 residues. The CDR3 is CAWSFRGLRREKLFF. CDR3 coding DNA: TGTGCCTGGAGTTTCCGAGGCCTCAGGAGGGAAAAACTGTTTTTT.

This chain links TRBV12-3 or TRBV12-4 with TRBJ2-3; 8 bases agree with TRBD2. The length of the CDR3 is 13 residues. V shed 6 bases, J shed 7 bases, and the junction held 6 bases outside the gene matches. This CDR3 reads CASSLSGTNTQYF. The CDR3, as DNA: TGTGCCAGCAGCCTTAGCGGGACGAATACGCAGTATTTT.

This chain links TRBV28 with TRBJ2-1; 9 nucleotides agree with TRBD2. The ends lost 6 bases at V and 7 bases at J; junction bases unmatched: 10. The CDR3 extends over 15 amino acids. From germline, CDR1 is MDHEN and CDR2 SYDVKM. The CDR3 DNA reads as TGTGCCAGCAGCTCCGGGACTAGCTATTTTAATGAGCAGTTCTTC. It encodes CASSSGTSYFNEQFF.

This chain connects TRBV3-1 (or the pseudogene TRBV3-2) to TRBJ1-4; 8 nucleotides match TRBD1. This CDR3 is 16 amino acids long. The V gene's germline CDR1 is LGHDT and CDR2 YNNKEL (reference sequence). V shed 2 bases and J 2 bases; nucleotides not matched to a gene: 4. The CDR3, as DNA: TGTGCCAGCAGCCAAACCAACAGGGGGACTAATGAAAAACTGTTTTTT. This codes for CASSQTNRGTNEKLFF.

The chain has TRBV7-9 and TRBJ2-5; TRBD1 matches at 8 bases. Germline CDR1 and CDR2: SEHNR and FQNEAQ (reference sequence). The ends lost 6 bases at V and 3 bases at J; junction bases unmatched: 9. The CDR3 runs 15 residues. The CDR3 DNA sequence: TGTGCCAGCAGACCTGACAGGGGAGGAAAAGAGACCCAGTACTTC. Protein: CASRPDRGGKETQYF.

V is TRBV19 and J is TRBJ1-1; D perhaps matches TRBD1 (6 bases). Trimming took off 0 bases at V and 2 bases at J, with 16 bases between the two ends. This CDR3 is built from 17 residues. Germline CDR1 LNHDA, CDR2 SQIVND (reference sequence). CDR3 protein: CASSIDLRRTDNTEAFF. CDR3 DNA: TGTGCCAGTAGTATAGATCTTCGTAGGACAGACAACACTGAAGCTTTCTTT.

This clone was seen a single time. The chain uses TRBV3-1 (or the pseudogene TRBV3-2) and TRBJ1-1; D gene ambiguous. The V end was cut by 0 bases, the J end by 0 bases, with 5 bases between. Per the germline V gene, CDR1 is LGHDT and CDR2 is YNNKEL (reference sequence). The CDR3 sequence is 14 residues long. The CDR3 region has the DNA TGTGCCAGCAGCCAAGATCGAGTGAACACTGAAGCTTTCTTT. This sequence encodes CASSQDRVNTEAFF.